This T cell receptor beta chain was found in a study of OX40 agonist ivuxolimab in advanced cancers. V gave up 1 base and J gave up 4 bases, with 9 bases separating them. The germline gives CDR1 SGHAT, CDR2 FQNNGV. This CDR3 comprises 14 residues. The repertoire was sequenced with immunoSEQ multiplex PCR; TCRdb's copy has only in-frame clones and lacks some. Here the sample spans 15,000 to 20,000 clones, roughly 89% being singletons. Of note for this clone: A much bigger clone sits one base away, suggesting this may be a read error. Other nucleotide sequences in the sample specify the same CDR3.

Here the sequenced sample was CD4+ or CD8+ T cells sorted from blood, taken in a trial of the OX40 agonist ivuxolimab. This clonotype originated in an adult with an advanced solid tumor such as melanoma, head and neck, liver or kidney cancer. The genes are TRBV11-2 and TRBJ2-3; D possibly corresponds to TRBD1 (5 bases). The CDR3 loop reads CASSLGQGADTQYF. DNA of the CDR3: TGTGCCAGCAGCTTAGGGCAGGGTGCAGATACGCAGTATTTT.